The 20 T cell receptor beta chains below come from one sample, sequenced in a study of T cells in women clearing cervical HPV infection. The repertoire was sequenced with immunoSEQ multiplex PCR; TCRdb's copy has only in-frame clones and lacks some. The repertoire shows fewer than 40,000 clones; the top ten hold 6.5% to 8%. The sequencing sample was made of blood buffy coat. The receptors originated from a woman aged 18-70 years with a cervical HPV16 infection that either progressed to CIN3+ or cleared (not recorded which).

On this clone itself: The CDR3 extends 3 residues past the end of the read, so its final part is completed from the germline J gene. The V call is TRBV19, the J call TRBJ2-2; 8 bases map to TRBD2. V lost 7 bases, J lost 5 bases, and 6 bases stayed unmatched. CDR3 length: 14 residues. The germline V gene has CDR1 LNHDA and CDR2 SQIVND (reference sequence). The CDR3 bases that were read are TGTGCCAGTACTACAATAGCGGGAACCGGGGAG. Translating it yields CASTTIAGTGE. In full, the CDR3 reads CASTTIAGTGELFF.

A remark on this clone: The read gets to within 3 residues of the CDR3 end, and the germline J gene fills in the rest. V gene TRBV2 combines with J gene TRBJ2-7, with 11 bases lining up with TRBD2. Trimming at V came to 4 bases and at J to 5 bases, leaving 13 bases not matched to a gene. The germline V gene has CDR1 SNHLY and CDR2 FYNNEI. The CDR3 consists of 17 residues. The sequenced part of the CDR3 DNA is TGTGCCAGCAGTGTGGGCGGGCTAGCGGGGGGTGTCAACGAG. Its translation is CASSVGGLAGGVNE. The full CDR3 reads CASSVGGLAGGVNEQYF.

With respect to this clone: From the germline J gene comes the end of the CDR3, since the read stops 3 residues before it. The V gene is TRBV10-3, the J gene TRBJ2-3; 12 bases map to TRBD2. The CDR3 contains 15 residues. CDR1 ENHRY and CDR2 SYGVKD come from the germline V gene. The CDR3 is CAISESASGRETQYF. CDR3 bases read: TGTGCCATCAGTGAATCGGCTAGCGGGAGGGAGACG.

Turning to this clone: The CDR3 end lies 3 residues beyond the end of the read and is filled in from the germline J gene. The J gene is TRBJ1-5, the V gene TRBV20-1; 8 bases line up with TRBD1. Germline lookup yields CDR1 DFQATT and CDR2 SNEGSKA (reference sequence). Trimming took 3 bases from V and 2 from J; bases not matched to a gene: 6. The CDR3 spans 15 residues. The CDR3 reads CSASPATGGNQPQHF. The DNA read from the CDR3 is TGCAGTGCTAGCCCAGCGACAGGGGGCAATCAGCCC.

In the case of this clone: The read ends 3 residues early relative to the CDR3; the germline J gene fills the gap. V is TRBV27 and J is TRBJ2-1, with 9 bases matching TRBD1. The V gene's germline CDR1 is MNHEY and CDR2 SMNVEV (reference sequence). V gave up 6 bases and J gave up 0 bases; unmatched junction bases: 6. The CDR3 length is 16 residues. The covered CDR3 bases are TGTGCCAGCAGGGCGAGGGGACAGGGCTCCTACAATGAG. Translating gives CASRARGQGSYNE. The whole CDR3 protein is CASRARGQGSYNEQFF.

Comment on this clone: The CDR3 end lies 3 residues beyond the end of the read and is filled in from the germline J gene. V is TRBV19 and J is TRBJ2-7; 10 bases are shared with TRBD2. J was trimmed by 4 bases and V by 4 bases; bases with no gene match: 1. Germline values: CDR1 LNHDA, CDR2 SQIVND (reference sequence). The CDR3 length is 13 residues. CDR3 amino acids: CASSTAGGYEQYF. CDR3 DNA, as far as it was read: TGTGCCAGTAGTACAGCGGGAGGGTACGAG. Based on the CDR3 plus reference TRBV19 and TRBJ2-7, the full variable domain is DGGITQSPKYLFRKEGQNVTLSCEQNLNHDAMYWYRQDPGQGLRLIYYSQIVNDFQKGDIAEGYSVSREKKESFPLTVTSAQKNPTAFYLCASSTAGGYEQYFGPGTRLTVT.

A note on this clone: Read data end 3 residues before the CDR3 end; the end is taken from the germline J gene. The chain has TRBV27 and TRBJ2-3; D is perhaps TRBD1 (6 bases). Germline V gives CDR1 MNHEY, CDR2 SMNVEV (reference sequence). V was shortened by 9 bases and J by 2 bases, with 12 bases between the two germline ends. This CDR3 comprises 13 residues. CDR3 protein: CASRTADTDTQYF. The part of the CDR3 DNA that was read is TGTGCCAGTAGGACAGCCGACACAGATACG.

To note about this clone: The CDR3 goes on 3 residues after the read ends, and that part is filled in from the germline J gene. The chain carries TRBV5-1 and TRBJ2-7; unclear D gene. V was shortened by 0 bases and J by 2 bases, with 9 bases between the two germline ends. Germline V gene lookup returns CDR1 SGHRS and CDR2 YFSETQ. The CDR3 extends over 14 amino acids. Incomplete CDR3 DNA: TGCGCCAGCAGCTTGGAAGGTAAAGCCTACGAG. This sequence encodes CASSLEGKAYE. The CDR3 reads in full as CASSLEGKAYEQYF.

On this clone itself: Coverage ceases 3 residues before the CDR3 finishes, and the germline J gene fills in the end. The chain uses TRBV30 and TRBJ1-4; 7 nucleotides match TRBD1. Germline V gene lookup returns CDR1 GTSNPN and CDR2 SVGIG (reference sequence). V lost 5 bases and J lost 4; bases outside the gene matches: 4. The CDR3 is made up of 13 amino acids. The CDR3 sequence is CAWEQGYNEKLFF. CDR3 DNA, as far as it was read: TGTGCCTGGGAACAGGGGTATAATGAAAAA.

Remarks on this clone: Sequencing ends 3 residues short of the CDR3 end; the germline J gene provides the rest. The V gene is TRBV20-1, the J gene TRBJ2-4; 11 nucleotides align to TRBD2. The CDR3 loop spans 14 amino acids. Germline-derived CDR1 and CDR2 are DFQATT and SNEGSKA (reference sequence). CDR3 residues: CSGHSGGAGETQYF. The CDR3 bases that were read are TGCAGTGGACATAGCGGGGGGGCGGGAGAGACT.

On this clone itself: The read finishes 3 residues shy of the CDR3 end, and the germline J gene is used to complete it. The genes are TRBV5-1 and TRBJ1-1; 8 nucleotides agree with TRBD1. There are 16 residues in the CDR3. CDR1 is SGHRS, CDR2 YFSETQ, per germline. With 4 bases clipped from V and 0 bases from J, the junction kept 8 bases outside the gene matches. CDR3 residues: CASSPPGRGLNTEAFF. The sequenced CDR3 bases are TGCGCCAGCAGCCCTCCGGGCAGGGGGCTGAACACTGAA.

As concerns this clone: The DNA ends 3 residues before the CDR3 does, and the rest of the CDR3 is filled in from the germline J gene. The chain links TRBV30 to TRBJ1-6; possible D gene TRBD1, 5 bases. From germline, CDR1 is GTSNPN and CDR2 SVGIG (reference sequence). Trimming left V 0 bases short and J 11 bases short, with 14 bases between. The CDR3 consists of 14 residues. CDR3 sequence: CAWSVGREDAPLHF. Incomplete CDR3 DNA: TGTGCCTGGAGTGTCGGCAGGGAGGATGCACCC.

Note on this clone: The read ends 3 residues shy of where the CDR3 ends; the end is completed using the germline J gene. V gene TRBV2 combines with J gene TRBJ1-4, with TRBD1 as a possible D gene (5 bases). The CDR3 loop spans 14 amino acids. Germline CDR1 is SNHLY and CDR2 is FYNNEI. V shed 7 bases and J shed 7 bases, with 16 bases lying between them. The CDR3 loop is CASMGGALSEKLFF. The DNA read from the CDR3 is TGTGCCAGCATGGGAGGGGCTTTAAGTGAAAAA.

As regards this clone: Coverage ceases 3 residues before the CDR3 finishes, and the germline J gene fills in the end. The chain couples TRBV28 to TRBJ1-1; 11 nucleotides agree with TRBD1. CDR3 length: 14 amino acids. The V gene end was trimmed by 5 bases and the J gene end by 7 bases; junction bases not matched to a gene: 6. Germline CDR1 is MDHEN and CDR2 is SYDVKM. The CDR3 here is CASSLGQGGFEAFF. The sequenced CDR3 bases are TGTGCCAGCAGTCTGGGACAGGGGGGATTTGAA.

Notes on this clone: The CDR3 end falls 3 residues outside the read, so it is completed with the germline J gene. The chain employs TRBV20-1 and TRBJ2-7; the match to TRBD2 covers 12 bases. The CDR3 spans 19 residues. Trimming took 1 base from V and 3 from J; bases not matched to a gene: 16. Per germline, CDR1 DFQATT and CDR2 SNEGSKA (reference sequence). The CDR3 protein is CSARVWVLAGGPWIYEQYF. Partial CDR3 DNA: TGCAGTGCTAGAGTGTGGGTGCTAGCGGGGGGGCCCTGGATCTACGAG.

CDR3 DNA, as far as it was read: TGTGCCAGCAGAGGAGGACAGCCGAACACTGAA. This sequence encodes CASRGGQPNTE. The full CDR3 protein is CASRGGQPNTEAFF. The chain uses TRBV11-2 and TRBJ1-1, with D possibly being TRBD1 (6 bases). The missing CDR3 end, 3 residues past where the read stops, is filled in from the germline J gene. Germline assignment: CDR1 SGHAT and CDR2 FQNNGV. V lost 6 bases and J 1 base, leaving 12 bases between the germline ends. CDR3 size: 14 residues.

About this clone itself: The read stops 3 residues short of the end of the CDR3; the missing end is completed from the germline J gene. The chain employs TRBV19 and TRBJ2-3; perhaps TRBD2 as D (6 bases). The CDR3 is 12 amino acids. Germline V gene data show CDR1 as LNHDA and CDR2 as SQIVND (reference sequence). Partial CDR3 DNA: TGTGCCAGTAGTCCGGGACTGGGGACG. It encodes CASSPGLGT. The whole CDR3 reads CASSPGLGTQYF.

On this clone itself: The observed sequence ends 3 residues before the CDR3 terminus, with the missing tail filled in from the germline J gene. The chain is built from TRBV29-1 and TRBJ2-1; possible D gene TRBD1, 6 bases. V lost 1 base and J 4 bases, leaving 29 bases between the germline ends. The CDR3 runs 20 residues. Germline assignment: CDR1 SQVTM and CDR2 ANQGSEA. The sequenced part of the CDR3 DNA is TGCAGCGTTGAAGGATATCAGACAGGCCTGGGGTTGAGAACTTACAATGAG. Its protein is CSVEGYQTGLGLRTYNE. The entire CDR3 protein reads CSVEGYQTGLGLRTYNEQFF.

Worth noting for this clone: The read terminates 3 residues ahead of where the CDR3 ends, so the germline J gene completes it. The genes are TRBV7-2 and TRBJ2-3; no clear D. The CDR3 is 15 amino acids. Germline V gene data show CDR1 as SGHTA and CDR2 as FQGNSA. The CDR3 DNA, read in part, is TGTGCCAGCAGCTTATGGAACAGCCCCGAACGGCCG. This codes for CASSLWNSPERP. The whole CDR3 is CASSLWNSPERPQYF. The full variable domain, rest sourced from reference TRBV7-2 and TRBJ2-3, is GAGVSQSPSNKVTEKGKDVELRCDPISGHTALYWYRQSLGQGLEFLIYFQGNSAPDKSGLPSDRFSAERTGGSVSTLTIQRTQQEDSAVYLCASSLWNSPERPQYFGPGTRLTVL.

As concerns this clone: The read gets to within 3 residues of the CDR3 end, and the germline J gene fills in the rest. V gene TRBV20-1 combines with J gene TRBJ2-1; TRBD2 aligns across 8 bases. Germline assignment: CDR1 DFQATT and CDR2 SNEGSKA (reference sequence). The V and J ends lost 0 bases and 3 bases, in that order; junction bases with no gene match: 1. This CDR3 contains 14 residues. CDR3 sequence: CSAREAGGYNEQFF. The part of the CDR3 DNA that was read is TGCAGTGCTAGAGAGGCGGGGGGCTACAATGAG.